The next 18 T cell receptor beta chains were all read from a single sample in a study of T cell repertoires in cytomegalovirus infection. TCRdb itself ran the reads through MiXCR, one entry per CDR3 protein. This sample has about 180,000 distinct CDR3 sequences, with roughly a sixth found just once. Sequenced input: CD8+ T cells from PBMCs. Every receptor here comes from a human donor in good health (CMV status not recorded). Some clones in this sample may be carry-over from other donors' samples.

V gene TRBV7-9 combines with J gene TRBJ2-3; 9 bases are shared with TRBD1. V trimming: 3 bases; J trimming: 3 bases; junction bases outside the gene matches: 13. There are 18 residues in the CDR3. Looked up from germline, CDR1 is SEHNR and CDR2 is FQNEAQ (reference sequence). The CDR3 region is CASSFLPGQGRGTDTQYF. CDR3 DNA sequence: TGTGCCAGCAGCTTTCTTCCGGGACAGGGTAGGGGAACAGATACGCAGTATTTT. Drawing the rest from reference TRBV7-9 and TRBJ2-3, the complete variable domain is DTGVSQNPRHKITKRGQNVTFRCDPISEHNRLYWYRQTLGQGPEFLTYFQNEAQLEKSRLLSDRFSAERPKGSFSTLEIQRTEQGDSAMYLCASSFLPGQGRGTDTQYFGPGTRLTVL.

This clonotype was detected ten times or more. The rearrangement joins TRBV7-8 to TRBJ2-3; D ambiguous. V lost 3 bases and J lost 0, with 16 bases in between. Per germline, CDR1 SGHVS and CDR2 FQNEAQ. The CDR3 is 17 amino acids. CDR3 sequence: CASSFPQIQTSTDTQYF. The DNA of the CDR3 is TGTGCCAGCAGCTTTCCACAGATACAAACTAGCACAGATACGCAGTATTTT. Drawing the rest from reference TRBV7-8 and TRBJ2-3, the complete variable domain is GAGVSQSPRYKVAKRGQDVALRCDPISGHVSLFWYQQALGQGPEFLTYFQNEAQLDKSGLPSDRFFAERPEGSVSTLKIQRTQQEDSAVYLCASSFPQIQTSTDTQYFGPGTRLTVL.

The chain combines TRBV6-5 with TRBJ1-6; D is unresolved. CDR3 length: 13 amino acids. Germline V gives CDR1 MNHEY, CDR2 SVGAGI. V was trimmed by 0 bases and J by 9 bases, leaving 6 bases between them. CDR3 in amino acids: CASSYSSVSPLHF. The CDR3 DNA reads TGTGCCAGCAGTTACTCGAGTGTTTCACCCCTCCACTTT.

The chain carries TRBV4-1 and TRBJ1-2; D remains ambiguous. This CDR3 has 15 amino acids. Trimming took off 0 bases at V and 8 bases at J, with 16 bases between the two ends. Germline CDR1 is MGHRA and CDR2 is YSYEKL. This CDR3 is CASSQERASPGGYTF. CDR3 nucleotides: TGCGCCAGCAGCCAAGAAAGAGCGTCCCCAGGCGGCTACACCTTC.

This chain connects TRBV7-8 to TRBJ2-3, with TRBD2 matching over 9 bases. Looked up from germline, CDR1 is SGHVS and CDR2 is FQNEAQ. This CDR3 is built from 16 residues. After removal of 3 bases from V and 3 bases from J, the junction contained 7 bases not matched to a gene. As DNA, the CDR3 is TGTGCCAGCAGCTTGCTGACTAGCGGACTTACAGATACGCAGTATTTT. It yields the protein CASSLLTSGLTDTQYF.

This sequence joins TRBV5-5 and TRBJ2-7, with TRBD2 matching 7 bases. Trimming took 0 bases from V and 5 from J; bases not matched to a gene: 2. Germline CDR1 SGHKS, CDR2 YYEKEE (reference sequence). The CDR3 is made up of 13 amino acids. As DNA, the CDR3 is TGTGCCAGCAGCTTGGGAGCGGGGAACGAGCAGTACTTC. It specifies CASSLGAGNEQYF. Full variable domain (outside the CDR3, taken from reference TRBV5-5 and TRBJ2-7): DAGVTQSPTHLIKTRGQQVTLRCSPISGHKSVSWYQQVLGQGPQFIFQYYEKEERGRGNFPDRFSARQFPNYSSELNVNALLLGDSALYLCASSLGAGNEQYFGPGTRLTVT.

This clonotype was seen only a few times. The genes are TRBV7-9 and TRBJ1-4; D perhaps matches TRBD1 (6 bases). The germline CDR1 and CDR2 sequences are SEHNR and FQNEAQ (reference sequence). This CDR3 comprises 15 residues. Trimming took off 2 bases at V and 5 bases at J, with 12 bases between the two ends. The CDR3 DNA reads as TGTGCCAGCAGCTTACCCGGAAGGGGGAATGAAAAACTGTTTTTT. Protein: CASSLPGRGNEKLFF.

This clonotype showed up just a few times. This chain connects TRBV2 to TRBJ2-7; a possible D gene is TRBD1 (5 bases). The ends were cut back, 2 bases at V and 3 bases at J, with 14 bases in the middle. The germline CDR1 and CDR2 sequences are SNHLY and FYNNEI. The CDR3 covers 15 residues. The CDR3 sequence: CASSESRRRDYEQYF. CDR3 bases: TGTGCCAGCAGTGAATCGAGGCGCAGGGACTACGAGCAGTACTTC.

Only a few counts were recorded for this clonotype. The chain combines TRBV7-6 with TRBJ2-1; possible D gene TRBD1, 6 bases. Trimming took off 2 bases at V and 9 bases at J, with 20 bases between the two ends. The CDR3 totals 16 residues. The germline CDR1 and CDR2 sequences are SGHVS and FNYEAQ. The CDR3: CASSLKPSQGKGEQFF. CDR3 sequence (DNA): TGTGCCAGCAGCTTAAAACCGTCTCAGGGGAAGGGTGAGCAGTTCTTC. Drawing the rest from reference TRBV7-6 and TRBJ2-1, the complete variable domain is GAGVSQSPRYKVTKRGQDVALRCDPISGHVSLYWYRQALGQGPEFLTYFNYEAQQDKSGLPNDRFSAERPEGSISTLTIQRTEQRDSAMYRCASSLKPSQGKGEQFFGPGTRLTVL.

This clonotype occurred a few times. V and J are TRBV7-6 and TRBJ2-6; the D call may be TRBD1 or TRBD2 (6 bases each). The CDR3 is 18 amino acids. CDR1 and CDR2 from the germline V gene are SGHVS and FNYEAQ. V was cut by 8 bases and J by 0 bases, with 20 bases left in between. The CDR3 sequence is CASGGVQGISSGANVLTF. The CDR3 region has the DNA TGTGCCAGCGGAGGGGTCCAGGGGATATCCTCTGGGGCCAACGTCCTGACTTTC.

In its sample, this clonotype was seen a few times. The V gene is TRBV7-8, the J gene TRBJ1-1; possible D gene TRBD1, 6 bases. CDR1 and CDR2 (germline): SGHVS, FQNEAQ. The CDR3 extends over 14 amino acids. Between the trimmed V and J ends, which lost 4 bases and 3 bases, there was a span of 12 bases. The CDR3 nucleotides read TGTGCCAGCAGCTCCCGGGACACTGACACTGAAGCTTTCTTT. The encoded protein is CASSSRDTDTEAFF. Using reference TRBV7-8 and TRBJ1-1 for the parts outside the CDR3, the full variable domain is GAGVSQSPRYKVAKRGQDVALRCDPISGHVSLFWYQQALGQGPEFLTYFQNEAQLDKSGLPSDRFFAERPEGSVSTLKIQRTQQEDSAVYLCASSSRDTDTEAFFGQGTRLTVV.

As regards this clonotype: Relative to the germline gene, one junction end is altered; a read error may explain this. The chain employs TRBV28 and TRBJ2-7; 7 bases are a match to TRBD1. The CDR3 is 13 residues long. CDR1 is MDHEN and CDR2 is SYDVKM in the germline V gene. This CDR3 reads CARSNRGVYEQYF. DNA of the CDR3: TGTGCCCGCAGCAACAGGGGTGTCTACGAGCAGTACTTC.

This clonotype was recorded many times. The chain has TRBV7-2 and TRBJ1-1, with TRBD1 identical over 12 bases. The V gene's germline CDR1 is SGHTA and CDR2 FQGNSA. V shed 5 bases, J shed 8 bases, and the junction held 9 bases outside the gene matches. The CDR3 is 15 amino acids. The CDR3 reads CASSPTGTGGLEAFF. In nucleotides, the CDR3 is TGTGCCAGCAGCCCCACCGGGACAGGGGGCTTAGAAGCTTTCTTT.

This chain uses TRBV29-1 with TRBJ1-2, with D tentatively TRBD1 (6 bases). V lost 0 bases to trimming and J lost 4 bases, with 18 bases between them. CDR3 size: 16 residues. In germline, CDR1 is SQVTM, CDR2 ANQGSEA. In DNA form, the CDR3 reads TGCAGCGTTGAAGATCGACAACAAGGGGGTGGCTATGGCTACACCTTC. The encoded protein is CSVEDRQQGGGYGYTF.

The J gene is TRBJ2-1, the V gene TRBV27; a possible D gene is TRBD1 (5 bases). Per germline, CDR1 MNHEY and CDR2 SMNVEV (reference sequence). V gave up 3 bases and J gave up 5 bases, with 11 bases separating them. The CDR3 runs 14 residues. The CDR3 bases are TGTGCCAGCAGTTTTCAGGGTAGTAACAATGAGCAGTTCTTC. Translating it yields CASSFQGSNNEQFF.

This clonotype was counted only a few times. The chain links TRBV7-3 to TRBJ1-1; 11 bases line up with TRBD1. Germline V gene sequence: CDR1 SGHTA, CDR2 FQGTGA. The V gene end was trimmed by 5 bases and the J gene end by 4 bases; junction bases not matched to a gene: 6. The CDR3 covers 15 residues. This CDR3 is CASSPGQGARTEAFF. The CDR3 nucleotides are TGTGCCAGCAGCCCCGGACAGGGGGCGCGCACTGAAGCTTTCTTT. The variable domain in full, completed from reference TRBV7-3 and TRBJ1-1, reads GAGVSQTPSNKVTEKGKYVELRCDPISGHTALYWYRQSLGQGPEFLIYFQGTGAADDSGLPNDRFFAVRPEGSVSTLKIQRTERGDSAVYLCASSPGQGARTEAFFGQGTRLTVV.

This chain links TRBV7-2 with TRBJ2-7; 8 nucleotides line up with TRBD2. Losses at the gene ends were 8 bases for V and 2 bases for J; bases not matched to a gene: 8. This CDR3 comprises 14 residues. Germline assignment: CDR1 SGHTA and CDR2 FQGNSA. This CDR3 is CASQGAGAPYEQYF. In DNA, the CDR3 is TGTGCCAGCCAGGGAGCGGGGGCCCCCTACGAGCAGTACTTC.

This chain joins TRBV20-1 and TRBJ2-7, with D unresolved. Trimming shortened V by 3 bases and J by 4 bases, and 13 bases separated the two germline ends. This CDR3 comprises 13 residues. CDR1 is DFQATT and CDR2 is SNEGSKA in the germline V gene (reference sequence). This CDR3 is CSASGGGLYEQYF. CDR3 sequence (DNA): TGCAGTGCTAGCGGTGGCGGCCTATACGAGCAGTACTTC.